A single sample gave rise to the 2 T cell receptor beta chains below, sequenced in a study of early T cells in non-severe SARS-CoV-2 infection. TCRdb itself ran the 5' RACE reads through MiXCR, one entry per CDR3 protein. Among around 76,000 distinct CDR3 sequences, 12% were seen once, and the ten largest hold around 3.8%. Source material: whole blood. These receptors came from an adult who was a healthcare worker with PCR-confirmed SARS-CoV-2 infection or an uninfected control (not recorded which).

Sample share makes this clonotype medium-sized. The CDR3 coding sequence is TGCGCCACCCGGGATAGCGGGCTGAGCACAGATACGCAGTATTTT. Protein product: CATRDSGLSTDTQYF. This chain uses TRBV10-2 with TRBJ2-3, with 7 nucleotides matching TRBD2. The ends lost 10 bases at V and 0 bases at J; junction bases unmatched: 10. The germline V gene has CDR1 WSHSY and CDR2 SAAADI. The CDR3 totals 15 residues.

This clonotype was seen ten or more times. The V gene is TRBV20-1, the J gene TRBJ2-1; D uncertain. The V end lost 5 bases, the J end lost 0 bases, and 11 bases lay between the germline ends. This CDR3 is built from 14 residues. The germline V gene has CDR1 DFQATT and CDR2 SNEGSKA (reference sequence). CDR3 DNA: TGCAGTGCTTGGTCGGCGGACTCCTACAATGAGCAGTTCTTC. It encodes CSAWSADSYNEQFF.